The 24 T cell receptor beta chains presented below share a single source sample, sequenced in a study of beta chain features in type 1 diabetes. As every portion of the isolated RNA was reverse transcribed, the sequencing read expressed TCRB transcripts. Libraries were prepared by immunoSEQ multiplex PCR; TCRdb keeps only in-frame clonotypes and omits some of them. The table shows around 180,000 clones, with less than 15% occurring only once. Material for sequencing was central memory CD4+ T cells from blood. These receptors all come from a woman aged 18-30 years in good health.

The chain couples TRBV27 to TRBJ1-4; maybe TRBD1 (5 bases). Per the germline V gene, CDR1 is MNHEY and CDR2 is SMNVEV (reference sequence). Trimming took 3 bases from V and 9 from J, leaving 17 bases between them. The CDR3 consists of 15 residues. DNA of the CDR3: TGTGCCAGCAGTTTTATTACGGCCCAGGGTAAAAAACTGTTTTTT. This encodes CASSFITAQGKKLFF.

The V and J genes are TRBV27 and TRBJ1-2; TRBD1 agrees at 9 bases. The CDR3 contains 14 residues. V was pared by 5 bases and J by 4 bases, with 5 bases of the junction left unmatched. Germline assignment: CDR1 MNHEY and CDR2 SMNVEV (reference sequence). The CDR3 region has the DNA TGTGCCAGCAGTACAAGACAGGGGGTCTATGGCTACACCTTC. This encodes CASSTRQGVYGYTF.

A few counts support this clone. This rearrangement joins TRBV28 to TRBJ2-1; 13 bases line up with TRBD2. The junction had 10 bases not matched to a gene; V was cut back by 6 bases and J by 5 bases. CDR3 length equals 17 residues. CDR1 and CDR2 (germline): MDHEN, SYDVKM. In DNA, the CDR3 is TGTGCCAGCAGACCCCCAGTAGGGACTAGCGGGAACAATGAGCAGTTCTTC. Its translation is CASRPPVGTSGNNEQFF.

This clone was counted a few times. This chain connects TRBV27 to TRBJ2-2; 10 nucleotides agree with TRBD2. The CDR3 spans 15 residues. Germline values: CDR1 MNHEY, CDR2 SMNVEV (reference sequence). V shed 3 bases, J shed 5 bases, and the junction held 3 bases outside the gene matches. The CDR3 loop is CASSFSTSGTGELFF. CDR3 DNA sequence: TGTGCCAGCAGTTTCTCGACTAGCGGGACCGGGGAGCTGTTTTTT.

The gene calls are TRBV7-2 and TRBJ2-7; 8 bases line up with TRBD1. The CDR3 is 13 amino acids. Germline CDR1 reads SGHTA; CDR2 reads FQGNSA. The V and J ends lost 5 bases and 6 bases, in that order; junction bases with no gene match: 6. The CDR3 DNA reads TGTGCCAGCAGCCCGCAGGGGGCTTTCGAGCAGTACTTC. Its translation is CASSPQGAFEQYF.

This clone showed up just a few times. This rearrangement joins TRBV27 to TRBJ2-1, with 14 bases that match TRBD2. The CDR3 spans 13 residues. From germline, CDR1 is MNHEY and CDR2 SMNVEV (reference sequence). V lost 5 bases to trimming and J lost 15 bases; unmatched junction nucleotides: 6. DNA of the CDR3: TGTGCCAGCAGTCCTGGACTAGCGGGAGGTTGGTTCTTC. It encodes CASSPGLAGGWFF.

The chain carries TRBV5-1 and TRBJ2-3; D remains ambiguous. Germline lookup yields CDR1 SGHRS and CDR2 YFSETQ. Trimming cost V 0 bases and J 2 bases, with 13 bases left between them. This CDR3 has 16 amino acids. CDR3 protein: CASSLGIGRNTDTQYF. Written as DNA, the CDR3 is TGCGCCAGCAGCTTGGGAATTGGGCGCAACACAGATACGCAGTATTTT.

This clone has a handful of counts. Other nucleotide sequences from this sample produce the same CDR3. V and J are TRBV6-6 and TRBJ2-7; TRBD1 matches at 9 bases. CDR3 size: 13 residues. Germline lookup yields CDR1 MNHNY and CDR2 SVGAGI (reference sequence). Trimming removed 4 bases from V and 5 bases from J; junction bases left unmatched: 3. CDR3 protein: CASSSTGGDEQYF. For the CDR3, the DNA is TGTGCCAGCAGTTCTACAGGGGGCGACGAGCAGTACTTC.

The gene calls are TRBV7-9 and TRBJ2-5; no reliable D call. The CDR3 consists of 14 residues. Germline V gene data show CDR1 as SEHNR and CDR2 as FQNEAQ (reference sequence). V was clipped by 7 bases and J by 1 base, with 13 bases between them. In DNA form, the CDR3 reads TGTGCCAGCACCTCAACCGGAGCCCAAGAGACCCAGTACTTC. Translating it yields CASTSTGAQETQYF.

The CDR3 loop reads CASGIAGSYNEQFF. In nucleotides, the CDR3 is TGTGCCAGCGGGATAGCGGGCTCCTACAATGAGCAGTTCTTC. V gene TRBV7-2 combines with J gene TRBJ2-1; 7 bases align to TRBD2. The CDR3 has 14 residues. Germline trimming cut 8 bases from V and 0 bases from J; bases unmatched to any gene: 4. Germline V gene data show CDR1 as SGHTA and CDR2 as FQGNSA.

This clone turned up a few times. The gene calls are TRBV28 and TRBJ2-7; D remains ambiguous. Per the germline V gene, CDR1 is MDHEN and CDR2 is SYDVKM. The CDR3 spans 14 residues. Trimming stripped 6 bases from V and 1 base from J, with 13 bases between. CDR3 coding DNA: TGTGCCAGCAGACTACGACGCAAGTCCTACGAGCAGTACTTC. As protein: CASRLRRKSYEQYF.

V and J are TRBV5-6 and TRBJ1-4, with 8 positions matching TRBD1. Trimming cost V 3 bases and J 14 bases; bases outside gene matches: 9. This CDR3 is built from 13 residues. Germline values: CDR1 SGHDT, CDR2 YYEEEE. Here the CDR3 reads CASSSDRGLMLFF. The CDR3, as DNA: TGTGCCAGCAGCTCAGACAGGGGTCTAATGCTGTTTTTT.

Only a few counts were recorded for this clone. The chain couples TRBV10-1 to TRBJ2-1, with 13 bases fitting TRBD2. V shed 3 bases and J 7 bases; nucleotides not matched to a gene: 6. CDR3 size: 16 residues. CDR1 WNHNN and CDR2 SYGVQD come from the germline V gene (reference sequence). The CDR3: CASSDRTSGSRNEQFF. CDR3 nucleotides: TGCGCCAGCAGTGACCGGACTAGCGGGAGTAGGAATGAGCAGTTCTTC.

On this clone: The sample has other DNA sequences that encode this CDR3 too. The J gene is TRBJ1-2, the V gene TRBV20-1, with D hard to call. Germline CDR1 and CDR2: DFQATT and SNEGSKA (reference sequence). The V end was cut by 3 bases, the J end by 4 bases, with 6 bases between. The CDR3 is 11 residues long. The DNA for the CDR3 is TGCAGTGCTAGGAGGTCCTATGGCTACACCTTC. It encodes CSARRSYGYTF.

This rearrangement joins TRBV7-3 to TRBJ2-1; 12 bases are a match to TRBD2. Germline V gene data show CDR1 as SGHTA and CDR2 as FQGTGA. CDR3 length: 15 amino acids. V lost 4 bases and J lost 8; bases outside the gene matches: 6. CDR3 protein: CASSSTSGRRDEQFF. Written as DNA, the CDR3 is TGTGCCAGCAGCTCGACTAGCGGGAGACGGGATGAGCAGTTCTTC.

This clone occurred many times. This chain connects TRBV5-6 to TRBJ1-2; D is perhaps TRBD1 (6 bases). Deletions cut 4 bases from V and 7 bases from J, with 8 bases between. This CDR3 region has 11 residues. Germline V lookup: CDR1 SGHDT, CDR2 YYEEEE. CDR3 amino acids: CASSRTVGYTF. For the CDR3, the DNA is TGTGCCAGCAGCCGGACAGTTGGCTACACCTTC.

The chain recombines TRBV21-1 with TRBJ1-2. TRBV21-1 is a listed pseudogene. The CDR3 covers 13 residues. The DNA of the CDR3 is TGTGCCAGCAGGGAGACGGCTAACTATGGCTACACCTTC. Amino acids: CASRETANYGYTF.

The chain joins TRBV10-3 to TRBJ2-7; weak D call: TRBD1 (5 bases). The V gene's germline CDR1 is ENHRY and CDR2 SYGVKD. The CDR3 sequence is 14 residues long. V lost 6 bases, J lost 0 bases, and 12 bases lay in between. CDR3 amino acids: CAISPRQSSYEQYF. In nucleotides, the CDR3 is TGTGCCATCAGCCCGAGACAGTCCTCCTACGAGCAGTACTTC.

CDR3 region: CASGQGGTGELFF. Written as DNA, the CDR3 is TGTGCCAGCGGACAGGGCGGTACCGGGGAGCTGTTTTTT. V is TRBV9 and J is TRBJ2-2; TRBD1 aligns across 8 bases. Germline-derived CDR1 and CDR2 are SGDLS and YYNGEE. Trimming took 7 bases from V and 5 from J; bases not matched to a gene: 4. This CDR3 is built from 13 residues. The variable domain in full, completed from reference TRBV9 and TRBJ2-2, reads DSGVTQTPKHLITATGQRVTLRCSPRSGDLSVYWYQQSLDQGLQFLIQYYNGEERAKGNILERFSAQQFPDLHSELNLSSLELGDSALYFCASGQGGTGELFFGEGSRLTVL.

The table lists this clone with a few counts. This chain connects TRBV29-1 to TRBJ2-5, with 7 nucleotides matching TRBD2. After removal of 4 bases from V and 5 bases from J, the junction contained 7 bases not matched to a gene. This CDR3 contains 13 residues. Germline-derived CDR1 and CDR2 are SQVTM and ANQGSEA. The DNA for the CDR3 is TGCAGCGTTGCGGGGGGATCTCTGGAGACCCAGTACTTC. Protein: CSVAGGSLETQYF.

The chain recombines TRBV5-1 with TRBJ2-6, with a tentative D call TRBD2 (5 bases). The V end lost 0 bases, the J end lost 1 base, and 14 bases lay between the germline ends. There are 18 residues in the CDR3. Germline assignment: CDR1 SGHRS and CDR2 YFSETQ. The CDR3 sequence is CASSLEPGFKSGANVLTF. The CDR3 DNA sequence: TGCGCCAGCAGCTTGGAGCCGGGGTTTAAATCTGGGGCCAACGTCCTGACTTTC.

This clone was observed a handful of times. Here the CDR3 DNA reads TGTGCCTGGAGTGTACTAAAGACCCAGTACTTC. This translates into CAWSVLKTQYF. This sequence joins TRBV30 and TRBJ2-5; D is undetermined. The CDR3 covers 11 residues. Germline V gene data show CDR1 as GTSNPN and CDR2 as SVGIG (reference sequence). V lost 0 bases and J lost 6, with 5 bases in between.

The rearrangement links TRBV21-1 to TRBJ2-3; the tabulated D call, TRBD2, remains unverified against the DNA. TRBV21-1 is a recognized pseudogene. The CDR3 runs to 18 residues. DNA of the CDR3: TGTGCCAGCAGCAAACCCGGGACTAGCGGGAGCGGGACAGATACGCAGTATTTT. Protein sequence: CASSKPGTSGSGTDTQYF.

This clone has only a few counts. This chain joins TRBV5-4 and TRBJ2-6; 8 nucleotides match TRBD1. V lost 4 bases, J lost 0 bases, and 6 bases stayed unmatched. Germline CDR1 and CDR2: SGHNT and YYREEE (reference sequence). This CDR3 contains 17 residues. This CDR3 is CASSTGQGASGANVLTF. In DNA form, the CDR3 reads TGTGCCAGCAGCACCGGACAGGGTGCCTCTGGGGCCAACGTCCTGACTTTC. Supplemented by reference TRBV5-4 and TRBJ2-6, the full variable domain reads ETGVTQSPTHLIKTRGQQVTLRCSSQSGHNTVSWYQQALGQGPQFIFQYYREEENGRGNFPPRFSGLQFPNYSSELNVNALELDDSALYLCASSTGQGASGANVLTFGAGSRLTVL.